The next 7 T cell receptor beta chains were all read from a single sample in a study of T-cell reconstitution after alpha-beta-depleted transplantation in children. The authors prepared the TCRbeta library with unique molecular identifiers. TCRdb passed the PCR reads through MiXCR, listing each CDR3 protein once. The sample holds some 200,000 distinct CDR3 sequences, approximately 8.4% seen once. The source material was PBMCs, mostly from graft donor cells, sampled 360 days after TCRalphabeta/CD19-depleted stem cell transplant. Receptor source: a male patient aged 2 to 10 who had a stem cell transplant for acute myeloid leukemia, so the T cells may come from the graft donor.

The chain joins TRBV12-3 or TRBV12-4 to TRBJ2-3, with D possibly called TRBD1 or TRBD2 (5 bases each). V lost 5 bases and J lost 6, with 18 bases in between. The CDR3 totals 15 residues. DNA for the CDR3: TGTGCCAGCAGTCCGCGGCCCGGGACCAAGGATACGCAGTATTTT. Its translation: CASSPRPGTKDTQYF.

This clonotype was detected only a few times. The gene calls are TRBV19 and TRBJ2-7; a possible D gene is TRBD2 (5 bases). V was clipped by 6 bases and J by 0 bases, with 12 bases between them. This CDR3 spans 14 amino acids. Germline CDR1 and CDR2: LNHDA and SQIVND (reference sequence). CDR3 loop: CASSSGVFSYEQYF. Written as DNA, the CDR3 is TGTGCCAGTAGCTCCGGGGTCTTCTCCTACGAGCAGTACTTC.

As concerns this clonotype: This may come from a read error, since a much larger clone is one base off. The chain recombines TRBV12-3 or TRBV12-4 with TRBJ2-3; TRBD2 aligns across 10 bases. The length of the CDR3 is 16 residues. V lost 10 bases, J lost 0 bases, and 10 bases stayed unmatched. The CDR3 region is CATRRTSGYSTDTQYF. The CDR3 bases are TGTGCCACCAGGCGGACTAGCGGATATAGCACAGATACGCAGTATTTT.

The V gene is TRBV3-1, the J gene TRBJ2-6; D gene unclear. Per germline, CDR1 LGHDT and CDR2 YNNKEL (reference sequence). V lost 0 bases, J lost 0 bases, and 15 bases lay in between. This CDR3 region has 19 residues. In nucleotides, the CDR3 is TGTGCCAGCAGCCAAGAATGGAGAGGTCAGTTCTCTGGGGCCAACGTCCTGACTTTC. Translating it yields CASSQEWRGQFSGANVLTF.

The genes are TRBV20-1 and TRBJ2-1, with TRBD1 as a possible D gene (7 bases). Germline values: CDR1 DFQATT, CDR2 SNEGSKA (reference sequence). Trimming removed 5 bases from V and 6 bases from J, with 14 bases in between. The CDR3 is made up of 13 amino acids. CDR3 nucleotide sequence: TGCAGTGCTCGGGCGGGGACAGTCAATGAGCAGTTCTTC. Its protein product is CSARAGTVNEQFF.

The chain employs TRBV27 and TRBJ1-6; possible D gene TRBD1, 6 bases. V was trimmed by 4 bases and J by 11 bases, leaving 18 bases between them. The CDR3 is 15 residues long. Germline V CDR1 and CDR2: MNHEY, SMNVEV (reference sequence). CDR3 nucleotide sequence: TGTGCCAGCAGTTGGCGGGACACCTTAGATGCACCCCTCCACTTT. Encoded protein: CASSWRDTLDAPLHF.

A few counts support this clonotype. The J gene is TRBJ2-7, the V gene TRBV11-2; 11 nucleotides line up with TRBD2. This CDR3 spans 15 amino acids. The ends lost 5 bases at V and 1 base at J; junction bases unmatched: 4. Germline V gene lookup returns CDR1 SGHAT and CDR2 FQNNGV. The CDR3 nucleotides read TGTGCCAGCAGCCTGACTAGCGGGGTTTCCTACGAGCAGTACGTC. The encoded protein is CASSLTSGVSYEQYV.